This is a list of T cell receptor beta chains from one sample in a study of early T cells in non-severe SARS-CoV-2 infection. In TCRdb, the 5' RACE reads were re-called with MiXCR into one record per CDR3 protein. The table lists more than 65,000 distinct CDR3 sequences, about an eighth of them singletons. The specimen sequenced was whole blood. These receptors came from an adult who was a healthcare worker with PCR-confirmed SARS-CoV-2 infection or an uninfected control (not recorded which). Each CDR3 is given with its conserved first and last residue. Each record gives: CDR3 DNA, CDR3 protein, clone size, J gene, V gene, D gene. D genes are given only for firm matches. The size of a clone is reported for some rows only, either as once, few or many, or as a class for expanded clones.

TGTGCTAGTGGTTTGGTACTGAGTAGCTCCTATAATTCACCCCTCCACTTT CASGLVLSSSYNSPLHF many TRBJ1-6 TRBV12-5 .
TGTGCCAGCAGACCCAACCCTTTCAGCACCATATATTTT CASRPNPFSTIYF few TRBJ1-3 TRBV27 .
TGTGCCAGCAGCTTAGTAGTAGCGGGACCTTTTGAGCAGTTCTTC CASSLVVAGPFEQFF many TRBJ2-1 TRBV7-6 TRBD2
TGTGCCAGCAGTTACACAGGGGCCGACTCCTATGGCTACACCTTC CASSYTGADSYGYTF many TRBJ1-2 TRBV6-5 TRBD1
TGTGCCAGCAGGCCCGGTATAAGGGGGGATGAGCAGTTGTTC CASRPGIRGDEQLF . TRBJ2-1 TRBV7-2 .
TGTGCCAGCAGCTTCGGGGGGACTCTCTACGAGCAGTACTTC CASSFGGTLYEQYF many TRBJ2-7 TRBV7-9 TRBD2
TGCAGTGCTAGAGAGAGCAATCAGCCCCAGCATTTT CSARESNQPQHF many TRBJ1-5 TRBV20-1 .
TGCGCCAGCAGCTTGAGGGCGGACCTCTCCTACAATGAGCAGTTCTTC CASSLRADLSYNEQFF many TRBJ2-1 TRBV5-1 .
TGCAGCGTTGACGGGCAGAAAGAGACCCAGTACTTC CSVDGQKETQYF . TRBJ2-5 TRBV29-1 .
TGTGCCAGCAGCCCTGTTGGTCAGGCTAGCACAGATACGCAGTATTTT CASSPVGQASTDTQYF medium-sized TRBJ2-3 TRBV7-2 .
TGTGCCAGCAGTTACGGGGGACAGGGAAATAGTCAAACCTTC CASSYGGQGNSQTF many TRBJ1-2 TRBV6-6 TRBD1
TGTGCCAGCAGTCTGCGGGATGAGCAGTTCTTC CASSLRDEQFF many TRBJ2-1 TRBV28 .
TGTGCCACCAGTGATCCTAGCGGGGTCCCAGATACGCAGTATTTT CATSDPSGVPDTQYF many TRBJ2-3 TRBV24-1 TRBD2
TGCAGTGCCGGAGGACAGGGGCACACCGGGGAGCTGTTTTTT CSAGGQGHTGELFF . TRBJ2-2 TRBV20-1 TRBD1
TGTGCCAGCAGCGCCCGACGCCAGGGGGCAGGCACTGAAGCTTTCTTT CASSARRQGAGTEAFF many TRBJ1-1 TRBV7-9 TRBD1
TGTGCCAGCAGCTTAAAAGGGCTAGCGGGTTACTCCTCTGGGGCCAACGTCCTGACTTTC CASSLKGLAGYSSGANVLTF many TRBJ2-6 TRBV7-2 TRBD2
TGTGCCAGCAGAAGACAGGGAGGAAGTACACCCCTCCACTTT CASRRQGGSTPLHF . TRBJ1-6 TRBV6-2/TRBV6-3 TRBD1
TGCAGCGTTGCTAGCGGGAGCGGTGAGCAGTTCTTC CSVASGSGEQFF many TRBJ2-1 TRBV29-1 TRBD2
TGTGCCAGCAGCCACTTCCGGGCATCCCTCCAGCCCCAGCATTTT CASSHFRASLQPQHF many TRBJ1-5 TRBV6-6 .
TGTGCCATCAGCCGGGAGCGGAGTGAGCAGTTCTTC CAISRERSEQFF many TRBJ2-1 TRBV10-3 .
TGTGCCAGCAGCCAAGATGACAGATACAATCAGCCCCAGCATTTT CASSQDDRYNQPQHF many TRBJ1-5 TRBV4-2 .
TGTGCCAGCAGTGGTAAAGGGAGGTGGACCGGGGAGCTGTTTTTT CASSGKGRWTGELFF many TRBJ2-2 TRBV2 .
TGCAGTGCTACGGACGGGATCTCTGGAAACACCATATATTTT CSATDGISGNTIYF many TRBJ1-3 TRBV20-1 .
TGTGCCAGCAGCCCCCTTAGGGGTACTGGAAACACCATATATTTT CASSPLRGTGNTIYF many TRBJ1-3 TRBV7-2 .
TGCAGCGTTGAAGAGACAGGGCGTGAAGCTTTCTTT CSVEETGREAFF many TRBJ1-1 TRBV29-1 TRBD1
TGTGCCAGCAGGTACGCCGGGACACAGAATCAGCCCCAGCATTTT CASRYAGTQNQPQHF many TRBJ1-5 TRBV28 .
TGCGCCAGCAAGATGGGACTAGCTAACAATGAGCAGTTCTTC CASKMGLANNEQFF many TRBJ2-1 TRBV10-2 TRBD2
TGCAGCGCTCGCCACTTTGGGGCGAACACTGAAGCTTTCTTT CSARHFGANTEAFF many TRBJ1-1 TRBV29-1 .
TGCAGCGCCCTTCCGCAGGGATTAATGAACGAGCAGTACTTC CSALPQGLMNEQYF many TRBJ2-7 TRBV29-1 .
TGTGCCAGCAGCCTCCACCCCTCTCCTCTTTATACGCAGTATTTT CASSLHPSPLYTQYF . TRBJ2-3 TRBV11-2 .
TGTGCCAGCAGTGAGATCGGGGGGTCCTACAATGAGCAGTTCTTC CASSEIGGSYNEQFF . TRBJ2-1 TRBV6-1 TRBD2
TGCAGCGTGGAACCCCGGGACGCCCCCCAAGAGACCCAGTACTTC CSVEPRDAPQETQYF many TRBJ2-5 TRBV29-1 .
TGTGCCATCAGTGACGGCAGCACCTACGAGCAGTACTTC CAISDGSTYEQYF many TRBJ2-7 TRBV10-3 .
TGTGCCAGCAGGGTCGGACAGGGCTACACCGGGGAGCTGTTTTTT CASRVGQGYTGELFF many TRBJ2-2 TRBV6-1 TRBD1
TGCAGTGCTAGAGGCCCGACAGGGGATCACGGGGAGCTGTTTTTT CSARGPTGDHGELFF many TRBJ2-2 TRBV20-1 TRBD1
TGTGCCAGCAGCTTAGCGGAGCGTGAAGGGGACTACGAGCAGTACTTC CASSLAEREGDYEQYF few TRBJ2-7 TRBV7-8 .
TGTGCCAGCAGCCAGTGGCGTGCCTACGAGCAGTACTTC CASSQWRAYEQYF many TRBJ2-7 TRBV14 .
TGTGCCAGCAGCGGAACCTTACAGGGGACACCCTACGAGCAGTACTTC CASSGTLQGTPYEQYF many TRBJ2-7 TRBV5-5 TRBD1
TGCAGCGTTAAGCGGGGAACTAATGAAAAACTGTTTTTT CSVKRGTNEKLFF . TRBJ1-4 TRBV29-1 .
TGTGCCACCAGTGCCCCGGGAGCCCAAGAGACCCAGTACTTC CATSAPGAQETQYF many TRBJ2-5 TRBV24-1 .